This T cell receptor (beta chain) is from a study of CXCR3-negative and CXCR3-positive naive CD8 T cells (dated by TCRdb to the late 2010s). Background for the entire study: In total, some 140 million TRB reads were obtained, which works out to roughly 1.5 +/- 0.3 million reads per library. Data from around ten donors, pooled across two independent experiments, went into the diversity and physicochemical repertoire analyses. The TRBV-TRBJ cluster analysis covered naive subsets from a handful of donors and memory cells from 3 donors. The full study reports these points: Repertoire diversity was comparably high in both naive subsets but much lower in memory CD8+ T cells. Naive CXCR3-negative and CXCR3-positive cells from the same donor showed similar TRBV-TRBJ usage, whereas memory cells showed distinct patterns. Because surface CD5, which is linked to self-reactivity in mice, was comparable between the naive subsets, TCR interaction strength was also inferred from the physicochemical properties of TRB CDR3s. Freshly isolated PBMCs were used for most assays because CXCR3 expression went down partially after cryopreservation. TRB CDR3s from CXCR3-positive naive cells showed higher hydrophobicity (lower Kidera factor 4), lower energy, and higher strength and volume indices than CXCR3-negative naive cells.

CDR1 DFQATT and CDR2 SNEGSKA were looked up in the germline V gene (reference sequence). From the cysteine through the phenylalanine, the CDR3 covers 14 amino acids. Only the protein sequence is given. Note on this clonotype: The specificity of this receptor is unknown.

Sequenced using a NextSeq 550. The Human TCR Profiling Kit (MiLaboratory) was used to make UMI-labeled 5' RACE TRB cDNA libraries. cDNA synthesis used the entire amount of extracted RNA, and PCR amplification then used the entire amount of cDNA produced. Libraries were prepared in parallel with an identical number of PCR cycles. The original pipeline was this. About 53,000 +/- 9,400 unique UMI-labeled TRB cDNA molecules per library were extracted with MIGEC and MiXCR, with at least two reads per UMI required. On average, 40,000 +/- 10,000 functional in-frame TRB CDR3 nucleotide clonotypes lacking stop codons were found per library. After downsampling to 5000 UMI-labeled TRB molecules per sample, diversity metrics, including normalized Shannon-Wiener and Chao1, were computed in VDJtools. VDJtools computed clonotype-size-weighted physicochemical properties of the central five CDR3 residues: interaction energy, strength, volume and Kidera factor 4. One entry per CDR3 protein sequence results from the TCRdb reprocessing of the reads, with DNA left out. For this entry, the V and J calls and clone size follow TCRdb and not the study's own pipeline. In this sample's table one finds around 81,000 distinct CDR3 sequences. The ten top clones hold about 1.6% of the sample.

For every CD8+ T cell subset, a few hundred thousand cells were flow-sorted straight into RLT lysis buffer, and each subset was sorted in triplicate. Naive CD8+ T cells were defined stringently as CD45RO-CCR7+CD27+CD95- to exclude memory contaminants. Standard density gradient centrifugation was used to isolate peripheral blood mononuclear cells from buffy coats. Naive CXCR3-negative and CXCR3-positive CD8+ T cells were flow-sorted using a FACSAria III. Total RNA was extracted from sorted cells using an RNeasy Mini Kit. The source of this sequence is a human donor in good health. Some clones in this sample may be carry-over from other donors' samples. The specimen was naive CXCR3- CD8+ T cells from blood. The cell subset or site label on this specimen signifies: CD45RO-CCR7+CD27+CD95- naive CD8+ T cells lacking CXCR3 (TNR3-). The rearranged chain carries TRBV20-1 and TRBJ1-6; TCRdb's D gene call, TRBD1, goes unchecked for lack of DNA. The CDR3 loop reads CSAPRIEYNSPLHF.